This is a list of T cell receptor beta chains from one sample in a study of control samples from healthy donors and cancer patients. The assay was immunoSEQ multiplex PCR, and TCRdb's table has in-frame clones only and misses some. The sample holds some 170,000 clones; over 95% are singletons and the top ten take around 0.92%. Input material: blood. The origin of the receptors is a woman in her 30s in good health. Each CDR3 is given with its conserved first and last residue. A D gene is named only where the DNA matches it firmly.

j_gene | d_gene | v_gene | CDR3aa
TRBJ2-3 | TRBD1 | TRBV24-1 | CATSDWTGPQDTQYF
TRBJ2-5 | - | TRBV12-3/TRBV12-4 | CASSQGAQETQYF
TRBJ1-5 | - | TRBV7-8 | CASSSWGVEQPQHF
TRBJ2-7 | - | TRBV6-6 | CASSLDGAYEQYF
TRBJ2-1 | - | TRBV19 | CASSPWTDAGNEQFF
TRBJ2-3 | - | TRBV7-9 | CASSLGVWDTQYF
TRBJ1-1 | - | TRBV5-1 | CASSLDSILGMDTEAFF
TRBJ2-7 | - | TRBV9 | CASSVADSSYEQYF
TRBJ2-7 | - | TRBV6-2/TRBV6-3 | CASSDWADSYEQYF
TRBJ2-1 | - | TRBV6-1 | CASSEFSRSYNEQFF
TRBJ1-3 | - | TRBV4-1 | CASSQDRGRTNTIYF
TRBJ2-2 | TRBD1 | TRBV5-1 | CASSLRTGNTGELFF
TRBJ1-2 | - | TRBV4-2 | CASSQDPGRDGYTF
TRBJ2-2 | TRBD2 | TRBV25-1 | CASRAGDIKNTGELFF
TRBJ1-5 | TRBD1 | TRBV4-1 | CASSQVVIGTGAQPQHF
TRBJ2-3 | TRBD2 | TRBV28 | CASMGGVRDTQYF
TRBJ2-1 | - | TRBV19 | CASSPRVAGSSYNEQFF
TRBJ2-2 | - | TRBV5-1 | CASSLGQGSTGELFF
TRBJ1-1 | - | TRBV19 | CASSRPNTEAFF
TRBJ2-3 | TRBD2 | TRBV6-1 | CASSETSGGADTQYF
TRBJ1-5 | TRBD1 | TRBV2 | CASSGTGRQPQHF
TRBJ1-5 | TRBD1 | TRBV9 | CASSGGTGINQPQHF
TRBJ1-6 | - | TRBV28 | CASSVSRDLSPLHF
TRBJ1-6 | TRBD1 | TRBV14 | CASSQEGTGNSPLHF
TRBJ2-5 | TRBD1 | TRBV18 | CATLRGTGGKETQYF
TRBJ1-3 | - | TRBV28 | CASSHNRVPGNTIYF
TRBJ2-2 | - | TRBV27 | CASSLSRTGTRELFF